The 29 T cell receptor beta chains given below trace back to one sample, sequenced in a study of T cell repertoires in cytomegalovirus infection. In TCRdb, the reads were re-called with MiXCR into one record per CDR3 protein. The sample yields about 460,000 distinct CDR3 sequences, 11% seen once. The sequencing input was PBMCs. Source of these receptors: a human donor in good health (CMV status not recorded). Some clones in this sample may be carry-over from other donors' samples.

There are many counts of this clonotype. The chain recombines TRBV7-8 with TRBJ2-1, with 7 positions matching TRBD2. CDR3 length: 15 amino acids. Per germline, CDR1 SGHVS and CDR2 FQNEAQ. The V and J ends lost 4 bases and 12 bases, in that order; junction bases with no gene match: 15. CDR3 nucleotides: TGTGCCAGCAGCTCCGTCGGCGGGGCAACGGGAGGGCAGTTCTTC. Protein: CASSSVGGATGGQFF.

This chain links TRBV2 with TRBJ1-5, with D possibly matching TRBD1 (5 bases). There are 18 residues in the CDR3. CDR1 and CDR2 from the germline V gene are SNHLY and FYNNEI. V gave up 3 bases and J gave up 4 bases, with 22 bases separating them. CDR3 DNA sequence: TGTGCCAGCAGTGAGGGGGTTTTTTATGGGAGCGTGAATCAGCCCCAGCATTTT. This translates into CASSEGVFYGSVNQPQHF.

The rearrangement joins TRBV27 to TRBJ2-1, with TRBD1 identical over 10 bases. The J segment lost 8 bases and the V segment lost 5 bases, leaving 9 bases of the junction unmatched. The CDR3 is 15 amino acids. Germline CDR1 reads MNHEY; CDR2 reads SMNVEV (reference sequence). This CDR3 is CASSSWTGGIDEQFF. CDR3 coding DNA: TGTGCCAGCAGTAGCTGGACAGGGGGGATCGATGAGCAGTTCTTC.

This clonotype was counted many times. The J gene is TRBJ2-7, the V gene TRBV2; 8 bases map to TRBD2. Germline V gene data show CDR1 as SNHLY and CDR2 as FYNNEI. The CDR3 length is 15 residues. V shed 2 bases, J shed 2 bases, and the junction held 5 bases outside the gene matches. Here the CDR3 DNA reads TGTGCCAGCAGTGAATCGGCGGGGGGAACCTACGAGCAGTACTTC. The encoded protein is CASSESAGGTYEQYF.

This clonotype appeared many times. V gene TRBV28 combines with J gene TRBJ2-7; the D is unclear. The CDR3 sequence is 13 residues long. CDR1 is MDHEN, CDR2 SYDVKM, per germline. Trimming pared 1 base from V and 1 base from J, leaving 5 bases between. The CDR3 DNA sequence: TGTGCCAGCAGTTTATTTCGGTCCTACGAGCAGTACTTC. Amino acids: CASSLFRSYEQYF.

Ten or more counts support this clonotype. The rearrangement links TRBV7-9 to TRBJ2-2; no reliable D call. From germline, CDR1 is SEHNR and CDR2 FQNEAQ (reference sequence). Trimming took 3 bases from V and 3 from J, leaving 11 bases between them. This CDR3 region has 15 residues. The CDR3 loop reads CASSFRGIDTGELFF. The DNA for the CDR3 is TGTGCCAGCAGCTTTCGCGGAATCGACACCGGGGAGCTGTTTTTT. Drawing the rest from reference TRBV7-9 and TRBJ2-2, the complete variable domain is DTGVSQNPRHKITKRGQNVTFRCDPISEHNRLYWYRQTLGQGPEFLTYFQNEAQLEKSRLLSDRFSAERPKGSFSTLEIQRTEQGDSAMYLCASSFRGIDTGELFFGEGSRLTVL.

This clonotype appeared many times. Relative to the germline gene, one junction end is altered; a read error may explain this. The chain links TRBV10-3 to TRBJ2-7; TRBD2 matches 9 bases. The CDR3 length is 12 residues. Germline V gives CDR1 ENHRY, CDR2 SYGVKD. In nucleotides, the CDR3 is TGTGCCATCAGTGACGGACTAGCGATAGGGGACTTC. This sequence encodes CAISDGLAIGDF.

This clonotype was recorded at least ten times. The chain carries TRBV11-2 and TRBJ1-4, with D unresolved. Germline values: CDR1 SGHAT, CDR2 FQNNGV. V gave up 8 bases and J gave up 7 bases, with 11 bases separating them. The CDR3 is made up of 12 amino acids. Here the CDR3 DNA reads TGTGCCAGCGGAGAATGGGGTGAAAAACTGTTTTTT. Its protein is CASGEWGEKLFF.

This clonotype was seen ten or more times. One junction end disagrees with the germline gene, perhaps due to a read error. The CDR3 sequence is CASREGGGGPYEQYF. As DNA, the CDR3 is TGTGCCAGCAGGGAAGGTGGCGGGGGGCCCTACGAGCAGTACTTC. The chain joins TRBV2 to TRBJ2-7, with 8 bases that match TRBD2. The CDR3 consists of 15 residues. The V gene's germline CDR1 is SNHLY and CDR2 FYNNEI.

In this sample, this clonotype turned up many times. This chain connects TRBV19 to TRBJ1-1; tentative D call: TRBD1 (5 bases). Germline assignment: CDR1 LNHDA and CDR2 SQIVND (reference sequence). V was pared by 6 bases and J by 3 bases, with 14 bases between. The CDR3 is made up of 14 amino acids. The CDR3 nucleotides read TGTGCCAGTAGGGGATCCAGGGAGGACACTGAAGCTTTCTTT. Amino acids: CASRGSREDTEAFF.

This clonotype has more than one count but fewer than ten. The chain couples TRBV20-1 to TRBJ1-1, with D unresolved. The CDR3 has 13 residues. Germline CDR1 reads DFQATT; CDR2 reads SNEGSKA (reference sequence). V gave up 5 bases and J gave up 1 base, with 11 bases separating them. The DNA for the CDR3 is TGCAGTGCTCCCCGGGGTCCGAACACTGAAGCTTTCTTT. Translated, it gives CSAPRGPNTEAFF.

In this sample, this clonotype turned up a few times. The chain carries TRBV3-1 and TRBJ2-1; D assignment may be TRBD1 or TRBD2 (5 bases each). Trimming pared 4 bases from V and 12 bases from J, leaving 16 bases between. The CDR3 spans 13 residues. Germline V gives CDR1 LGHDT, CDR2 YNNKEL (reference sequence). This chain's CDR3 is CASSPGRDVGQFF. Here the CDR3 DNA reads TGTGCCAGCAGCCCTGGAAGGGACGTAGGGCAGTTCTTC.

There are a few counts of this clonotype. The chain carries TRBV13 and TRBJ2-1, with D possibly TRBD2 on 5 matching bases. The CDR3 is made up of 12 amino acids. V lost 5 bases and J lost 7, with 9 bases in between. CDR1 PRHDT and CDR2 FYEKMQ come from the germline V gene (reference sequence). The CDR3 loop reads CASSGSRNEQFF. The CDR3 region has the DNA TGTGCCAGCAGCGGGAGTAGGAATGAGCAGTTCTTC. Supplemented by reference TRBV13 and TRBJ2-1, the full variable domain reads AAGVIQSPRHLIKEKRETATLKCYPIPRHDTVYWYQQGPGQDPQFLISFYEKMQSDKGSIPDRFSAQQFSDYHSELNMSSLELGDSALYFCASSGSRNEQFFGPGTRLTVL.

This clonotype was seen a few times. The CDR3 DNA reads TGTGCCAGCAGTTTACGCAAAGGGACTGATGGGGCCAACGTCCTGACTTTC. This sequence encodes CASSLRKGTDGANVLTF. The rearrangement links TRBV28 to TRBJ2-6, with D perhaps TRBD2 (6 bases). From germline, CDR1 is MDHEN and CDR2 SYDVKM. The CDR3 length is 17 residues. The V and J ends lost 2 bases and 3 bases respectively, with 14 bases between them.

The chain is built from TRBV5-1 and TRBJ1-1; D is undetermined. From germline, CDR1 is SGHRS and CDR2 YFSETQ. V lost 0 bases to trimming and J lost 1 base, with 13 bases between them. The CDR3 sequence is 16 residues long. The CDR3 spells CASSLARAVGNTEAFF. CDR3 in DNA: TGCGCCAGCAGCTTGGCCCGGGCCGTGGGGAACACTGAAGCTTTCTTT.

This clonotype appeared a few times. The rearrangement links TRBV20-1 to TRBJ1-1, with a weak D call TRBD1 (6 bases). The length of the CDR3 is 14 residues. Germline loops: CDR1 DFQATT, CDR2 SNEGSKA (reference sequence). The germline V and J ends were trimmed by 0 bases and 3 bases, with 11 bases remaining between them. The CDR3: CSAREGGRYTEAFF. As DNA, the CDR3 is TGCAGTGCTAGAGAAGGGGGAAGGTACACTGAAGCTTTCTTT.

With respect to this clonotype: A much more abundant neighbour one base away suggests this may be a read error. The CDR3 loop is CSVEDSWRAGSTKAFF. CDR3 DNA: TGCAGCGTTGAAGATAGTTGGAGGGCGGGAAGCACTAAAGCTTTCTTT. The chain joins TRBV29-1 to TRBJ1-1; D remains ambiguous. Germline CDR1 reads SQVTM; CDR2 reads ANQGSEA. This CDR3 spans 16 amino acids.

This clonotype was recorded at least ten times. The rearrangement joins TRBV4-2 to TRBJ2-1, with D uncertain. Germline CDR1 is LGHNA and CDR2 is YNFKEQ. Trimming removed 0 bases at V and 5 bases at J, with 11 bases between. This CDR3 contains 15 residues. CDR3 sequence: CASSQDGKTDNEQFF. CDR3 bases: TGTGCCAGCAGCCAAGATGGGAAGACGGACAATGAGCAGTTCTTC.

Many counts were recorded for this clonotype. The J gene is TRBJ2-7, the V gene TRBV27, with 9 bases aligning to TRBD1. CDR1 MNHEY and CDR2 SMNVEV come from the germline V gene (reference sequence). Unmatched junction bases numbered 4, after V lost 6 bases and J lost 1 base. The CDR3 length is 14 residues. CDR3 sequence reads: CASRGQGLSYEQYF. CDR3 DNA: TGTGCCAGCAGGGGACAGGGATTATCCTACGAGCAGTACTTC.

This clonotype was seen at least ten times. The chain combines TRBV7-3 with TRBJ1-2; D uncertain. The germline CDR1 and CDR2 sequences are SGHTA and FQGTGA. The CDR3 loop spans 14 amino acids. The V end lost 0 bases, the J end lost 7 bases, and 12 bases lay between the germline ends. The CDR3 nucleotides are TGTGCCAGCAGCTTAACATCAGATCCTTCTGGCTACACCTTC. It translates to CASSLTSDPSGYTF.

This chain links TRBV19 with TRBJ2-1; 9 bases are shared with TRBD2. The CDR3 has 16 residues. The V segment lost 1 base and the J segment 8 bases; nucleotides outside the gene matches: 9. Germline CDR1 is LNHDA and CDR2 is SQIVND (reference sequence). CDR3 bases: TGTGCCAGTAGTATAGGGGCGGGGGGGGGAGCCTATGAGCAGTTCTTC. Protein product: CASSIGAGGGAYEQFF.

This clonotype was seen many times. The chain carries TRBV20-1 and TRBJ2-1, with unresolved D. CDR3 length: 10 residues. With 5 bases removed from V and 4 bases from J, the gap between germline ends came to 3 bases. Per the germline V gene, CDR1 is DFQATT and CDR2 is SNEGSKA (reference sequence). The CDR3 DNA sequence: TGCAGTGCTCGTTACAATGAGCAGTTCTTC. Protein: CSARYNEQFF.

This clonotype was seen a handful of times. This chain joins TRBV6-2 or TRBV6-3 and TRBJ2-1; 10 nucleotides align to TRBD2. The ends lost 3 bases at V and 7 bases at J; junction bases unmatched: 12. Germline CDR1 MNHEY, CDR2 SVGEGT. The CDR3 spans 17 residues. CDR3 sequence (DNA): TGTGCCAGCAGTTATCCCAAAGCGGGGGGGCCAGGTAATGAGCAGTTCTTC. Translating gives CASSYPKAGGPGNEQFF.

The chain links TRBV3-1 to TRBJ2-2, with D perhaps TRBD2 (5 bases). The CDR3 covers 15 residues. Trimming took 4 bases from V and 0 from J, leaving 9 bases between them. Germline V gene data show CDR1 as LGHDT and CDR2 as YNNKEL (reference sequence). Here the CDR3 reads CASSPGITNTGELFF. Written as DNA, the CDR3 is TGTGCCAGCAGCCCCGGGATAACGAACACCGGGGAGCTGTTTTTT. Complete variable domain (other parts from reference TRBV3-1 and TRBJ2-2): DTAVSQTPKYLVTQMGNDKSIKCEQNLGHDTMYWYKQDSKKFLKIMFSYNNKELIINETVPNRFSPKSPDKAHLNLHINSLELGDSAVYFCASSPGITNTGELFFGEGSRLTVL.

V gene TRBV6-1 combines with J gene TRBJ2-2; D possibly corresponds to TRBD2 (7 bases). Germline CDR1 and CDR2: MNHNS and SASEGT. The V end lost 5 bases, the J end lost 0 bases, and 10 bases lay between the germline ends. The CDR3 extends over 15 amino acids. CDR3 sequence reads: CASSTGRANTGELFF. CDR3 bases: TGTGCCAGCAGTACAGGGAGGGCGAACACCGGGGAGCTGTTTTTT.

The chain employs TRBV7-9 and TRBJ2-7, with 10 bases lining up with TRBD1. The V and J ends lost 6 bases and 5 bases, in that order; junction bases with no gene match: 7. CDR3 length: 14 amino acids. Germline CDR1 is SEHNR and CDR2 is FQNEAQ (reference sequence). This chain's CDR3 is CASRPRDRGNEQYF. The CDR3, as DNA: TGTGCCAGCAGACCTCGGGACAGGGGCAACGAGCAGTACTTC.

This chain links TRBV20-1 with TRBJ2-1, with D perhaps given as TRBD1 or TRBD2 (6 bases each). Germline V gives CDR1 DFQATT, CDR2 SNEGSKA (reference sequence). V gave up 3 bases and J gave up 6 bases, with 15 bases separating them. The CDR3 totals 14 residues. CDR3 DNA sequence: TGCAGTGCTAGCGAGGGGGGAAGAGCCAATGAGCAGTTCTTC. The encoded protein is CSASEGGRANEQFF.

Ten or more counts support this clonotype. This rearrangement joins TRBV20-1 to TRBJ2-2, with D perhaps given as TRBD1 or TRBD2 (5 bases each). The CDR3 spans 16 residues. Trimming left V 3 bases short and J 0 bases short, with 14 bases between. CDR1 is DFQATT and CDR2 is SNEGSKA in the germline V gene (reference sequence). The CDR3: CSARDLTETNTGELFF. The CDR3 DNA follows: TGCAGTGCTAGGGACTTGACAGAAACGAACACCGGGGAGCTGTTTTTT.

This clonotype was detected ten times or more. The chain carries TRBV11-2 and TRBJ2-5; D possibly corresponds to TRBD1 (6 bases). Germline CDR1 reads SGHAT; CDR2 reads FQNNGV. V dropped 4 bases and J dropped 13 bases, with 16 bases sitting between them. The CDR3 spans 12 residues. Here the CDR3 reads CASSYQRGHLYF. CDR3 nucleotide sequence: TGTGCCAGCAGCTATCAGAGGGGACACCTGTACTTC.